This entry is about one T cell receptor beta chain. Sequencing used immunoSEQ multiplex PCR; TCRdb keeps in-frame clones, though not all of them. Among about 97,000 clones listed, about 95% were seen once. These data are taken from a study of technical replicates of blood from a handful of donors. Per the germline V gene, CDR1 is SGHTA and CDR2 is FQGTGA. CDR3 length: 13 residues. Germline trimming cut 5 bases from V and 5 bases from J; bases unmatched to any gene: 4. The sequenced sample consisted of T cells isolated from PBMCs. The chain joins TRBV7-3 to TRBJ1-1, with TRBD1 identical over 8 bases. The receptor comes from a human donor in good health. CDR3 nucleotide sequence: TGTGCCAGCAGCGGAGGACAGGGTACTGAAGCTTTCTTT. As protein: CASSGGQGTEAFF.